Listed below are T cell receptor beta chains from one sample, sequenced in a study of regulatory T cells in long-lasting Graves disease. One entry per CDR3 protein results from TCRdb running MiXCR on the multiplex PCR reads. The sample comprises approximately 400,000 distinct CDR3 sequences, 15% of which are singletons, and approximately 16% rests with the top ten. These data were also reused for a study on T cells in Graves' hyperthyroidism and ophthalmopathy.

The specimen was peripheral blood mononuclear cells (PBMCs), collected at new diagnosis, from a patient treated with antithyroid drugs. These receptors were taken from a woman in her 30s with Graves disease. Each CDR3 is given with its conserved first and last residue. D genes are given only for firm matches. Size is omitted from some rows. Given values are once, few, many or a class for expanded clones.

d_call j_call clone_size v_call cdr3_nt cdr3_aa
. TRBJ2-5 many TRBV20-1 TGCAGTGCTAGAGCGCCTAGCCCATCAGAGACCCAGTACTTC CSARAPSPSETQYF
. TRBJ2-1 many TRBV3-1 TGTGCCAGCAGCCCTAGAGGAGGGGAGCAGGTCAATGAGCAGTTCTTC CASSPRGGEQVNEQFF
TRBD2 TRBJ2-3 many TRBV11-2 TGTGCCAGCAGCTCTGCTAGCGGGACCCCTTCCAAAGATACGCAGTATTTT CASSSASGTPSKDTQYF
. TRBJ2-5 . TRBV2 TGTGCCAGCAGTGATGGGCGACTCCAAATGTTATACCAAGAGACCCAGTACTTC CASSDGRLQMLYQETQYF
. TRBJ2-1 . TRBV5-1 TGCGCCAGCAGCTTAGCCGGAGATTCGGATGAGCAGTTCTTC CASSLAGDSDEQFF
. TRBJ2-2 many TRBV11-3 TGTGCCAGCAGCTTAAGACGGCGTAACACCGGGGAGCTGTTTTTT CASSLRRRNTGELFF
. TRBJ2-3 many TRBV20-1 TGCAGTGGTTCTGCTCGTGCAGATACGCAGTATTTT CSGSARADTQYF
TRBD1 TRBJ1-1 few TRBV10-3 TGTGCCATCAGGACAGGGGGCTCCTACACTGAAGCTTTCTTT CAIRTGGSYTEAFF
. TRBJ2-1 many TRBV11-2 TGTGCCAGCAGCGAACTACAGGGATCCAATGAGCAGTTCTTC CASSELQGSNEQFF
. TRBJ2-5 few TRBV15 TGTGCCACCAGCACCCTGGACACGCAAGAGACCCAGTACTTC CATSTLDTQETQYF
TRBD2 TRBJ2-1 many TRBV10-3 TGTGCCATCAGCGGGGGACTAGGAGTAACCTACAATGAGCAGTTCTTC CAISGGLGVTYNEQFF
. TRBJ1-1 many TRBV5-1 TGCGCCAGCAGCTTGGCGCTCACCTTGAACACTGAAGCTTTCTTT CASSLALTLNTEAFF
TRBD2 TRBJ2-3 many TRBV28 TGTGCCAGCAGTTTGAGCGGGACTATCACAGATACGCAGTATTTT CASSLSGTITDTQYF
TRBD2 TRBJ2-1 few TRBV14 TGTGCCAGCAGCCAAATGGGACTAGCGGGACACTACAATGAGCAGTTCTTC CASSQMGLAGHYNEQFF
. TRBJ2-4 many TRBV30 TGTGCCTGGAGTGTTTCACTAGATGGCATTCAGTACTTC CAWSVSLDGIQYF
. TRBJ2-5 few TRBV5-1 TGCGCCAGCAGCGCTGGCGGGTTCCTCGAGAGGACCCAGTACTTC CASSAGGFLERTQYF
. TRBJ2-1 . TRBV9 TGTGCCAGCAGCGTAACTCCTTCGCACTCCTACAATGAGCAGTTCTTC CASSVTPSHSYNEQFF
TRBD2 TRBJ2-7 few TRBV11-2 TGTGCCAGCAGCCCCAGACTAGCGGACCATTCCTACGAGCAGTACTTC CASSPRLADHSYEQYF
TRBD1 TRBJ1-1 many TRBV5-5 TGTGCCAGCAGCTCCGCAGGGGGCCCCATGAACACTGAAGCTTTCTTT CASSSAGGPMNTEAFF
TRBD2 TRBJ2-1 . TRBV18 TGTGCCAGCTCACGAGGGATCACTAGCGGGAGGCACAATGAGCAGTTCTTC CASSRGITSGRHNEQFF
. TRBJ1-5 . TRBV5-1 TGCGCCAGCAGCTTGGGGTGGGGGAGCAATCAGCCCCAGCATTTT CASSLGWGSNQPQHF